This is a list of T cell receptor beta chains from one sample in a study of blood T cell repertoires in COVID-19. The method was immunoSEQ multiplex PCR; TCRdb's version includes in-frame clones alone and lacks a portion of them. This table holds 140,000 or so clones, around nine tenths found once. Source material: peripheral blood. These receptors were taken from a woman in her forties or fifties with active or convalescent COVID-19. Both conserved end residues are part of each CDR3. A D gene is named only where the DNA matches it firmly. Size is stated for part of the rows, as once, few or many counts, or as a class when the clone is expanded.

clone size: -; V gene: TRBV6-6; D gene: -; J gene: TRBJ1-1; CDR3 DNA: TGTGCCAGCAGTTACGGACAGCCGAACACTGAAGCTTTCTTT; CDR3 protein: CASSYGQPNTEAFF
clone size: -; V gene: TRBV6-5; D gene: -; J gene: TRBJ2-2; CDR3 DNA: TGTGCCAGCAGATACCGGTCCGGGGAGCTGTTTTTT; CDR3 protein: CASRYRSGELFF
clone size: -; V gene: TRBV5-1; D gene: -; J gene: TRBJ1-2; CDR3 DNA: TGCGCCAGCAGCTTCGATCCGGTCCCTAACTATGGCTACACCTTC; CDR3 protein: CASSFDPVPNYGYTF
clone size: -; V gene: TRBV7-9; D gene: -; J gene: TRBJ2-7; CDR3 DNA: TGTGCCAGCAGCTTTATTTTTGGTCGGCAGTCAGGCCCCTACGAGCAGTACTTC; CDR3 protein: CASSFIFGRQSGPYEQYF
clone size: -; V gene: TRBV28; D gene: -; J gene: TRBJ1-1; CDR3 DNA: TGTGCCAGCAGCCCCGACAGTTCCCTGAACACTGAAGCTTTCTTT; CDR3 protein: CASSPDSSLNTEAFF
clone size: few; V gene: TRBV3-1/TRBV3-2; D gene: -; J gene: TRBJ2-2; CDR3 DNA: TGTGCCAGCAGCTCTTGGACTTCCGGGGAGCTGTTTTTT; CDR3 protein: CASSSWTSGELFF
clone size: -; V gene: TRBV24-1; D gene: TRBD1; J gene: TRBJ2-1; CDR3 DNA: TGTGCCACCAGTGATGGGGACAGGGGTGGTGAGCAGTTCTTC; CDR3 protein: CATSDGDRGGEQFF
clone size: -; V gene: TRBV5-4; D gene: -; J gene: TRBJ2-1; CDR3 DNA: TGTGCCAGCAGCCGACCGAGCGGAGACCACCCCGACAATGAGCAGTTCTTC; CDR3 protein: CASSRPSGDHPDNEQFF
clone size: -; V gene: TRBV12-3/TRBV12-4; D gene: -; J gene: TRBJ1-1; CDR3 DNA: TGTGCCAGCACCTTGGAGCGCTACACTGAAGCTTTCTTT; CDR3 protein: CASTLERYTEAFF
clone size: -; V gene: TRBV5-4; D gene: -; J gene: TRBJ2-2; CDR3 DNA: TGTGCCAGCAGCTCCGTCGGGGAGATGAGGGCCGGGGAGCTGTTTTTT; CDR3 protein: CASSSVGEMRAGELFF
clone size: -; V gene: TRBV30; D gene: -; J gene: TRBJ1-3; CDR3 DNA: TGTGCCTGGAGTGCAGAAGGAAACACCATATATTTT; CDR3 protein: CAWSAEGNTIYF